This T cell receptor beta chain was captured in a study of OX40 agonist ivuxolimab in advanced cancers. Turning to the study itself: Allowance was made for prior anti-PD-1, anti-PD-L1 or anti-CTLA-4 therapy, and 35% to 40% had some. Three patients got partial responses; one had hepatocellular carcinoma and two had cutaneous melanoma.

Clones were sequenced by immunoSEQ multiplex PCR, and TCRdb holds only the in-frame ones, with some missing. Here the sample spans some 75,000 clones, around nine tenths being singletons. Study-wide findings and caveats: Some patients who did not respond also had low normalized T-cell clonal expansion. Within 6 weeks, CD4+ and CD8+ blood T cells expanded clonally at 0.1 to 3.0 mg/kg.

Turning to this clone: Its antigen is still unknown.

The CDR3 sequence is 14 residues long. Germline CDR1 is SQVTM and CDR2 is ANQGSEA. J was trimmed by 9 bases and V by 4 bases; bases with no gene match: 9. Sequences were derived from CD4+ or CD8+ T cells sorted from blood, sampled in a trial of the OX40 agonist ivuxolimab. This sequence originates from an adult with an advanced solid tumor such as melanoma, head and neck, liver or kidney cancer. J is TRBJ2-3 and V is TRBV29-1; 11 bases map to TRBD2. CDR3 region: CSVGGTSGATTQYF. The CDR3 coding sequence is TGCAGCGTTGGCGGGACTAGCGGAGCTACGACGCAGTATTTT.